This T cell receptor beta chain was documented in a study of T-cell memory formation after mild COVID-19. TCRdb recomputed calls from the 5' RACE reads with MiXCR, one row per CDR3 protein. The profile shows 280,000 or so distinct CDR3 sequences, 7.5% to 9.5% of them singletons. This clonotype was counted many times. The origin of this receptor is a man between 18 and 29 years old who had mild COVID-19 (a few samples of this study predate the infection). Cell type and time point are not known. Sequenced material: PBMCs or a T cell subset sorted from them (not recorded which).

The CDR3 DNA reads TGTGCCAGCAGCCCGGGGACTAGCGGGGAAGAGACCCAGTACTTC. This translates into CASSPGTSGEETQYF. The V call is TRBV7-9, the J call TRBJ2-5, with 13 positions matching TRBD2. Trimming removed 5 bases from V and 3 bases from J; junction bases left unmatched: 3. The CDR3 runs to 15 residues. Germline values: CDR1 SEHNR, CDR2 FQNEAQ (reference sequence). Variable domain in full (rest from reference TRBV7-9 and TRBJ2-5): DTGVSQNPRHKITKRGQNVTFRCDPISEHNRLYWYRQTLGQGPEFLTYFQNEAQLEKSRLLSDRFSAERPKGSFSTLEIQRTEQGDSAMYLCASSPGTSGEETQYFGPGTRLLVL.